The next 5 T cell receptor beta chains were all read from a single sample in a study of regulatory T cells in long-lasting Graves disease (dated by TCRdb to the early 2020s). The library relied on multiplex PCR. The sequencer was an Illumina HiSeq 4000. TCR beta libraries were built with iRepertoire HTBI primers and Arm-PCR amplification of CDR3 regions. The public reads were reanalyzed by TCRdb: fastp trimming at Q25, MiXCR alignment, in-frame beta chains only. Each entry merges the rows of one CDR3 protein and shows their most common DNA and genes. The sample records around 250,000 distinct CDR3 sequences, 20% to 25% of which are singletons. 14% of the sample goes to the ten largest clones. The time point label on this specimen signifies: newly diagnosed GD, antithyroid drugs for less than 3 months. For both TCR sequencing and RNA sequencing, RNA was extracted from PBMCs in TRIzol. The input for sequencing was peripheral blood mononuclear cells (PBMCs), taken at new diagnosis, from a patient treated with antithyroid drugs. The source is a female donor with Graves disease.

This clonotype was found many times. J is TRBJ2-7 and V is TRBV5-1; the match to TRBD2 covers 8 bases. Germline CDR1 and CDR2: SGHRS and YFSETQ. There are 15 residues in the CDR3. The V segment lost 0 bases and the J segment 1 base; nucleotides outside the gene matches: 3. The CDR3 protein is CASSLGAGASYEQYF. The CDR3 DNA reads as TGCGCCAGCAGCTTGGGAGCGGGAGCATCCTACGAGCAGTACTTC.

In this sample, this clonotype turned up a few times. The chain joins TRBV24-1 to TRBJ2-1, with D perhaps being TRBD1 or TRBD2 (6 bases each). The CDR3 runs 17 residues. Germline V gene data show CDR1 as KGHDR and CDR2 as SFDVKD. The V gene lost 1 base and the J gene lost 8 bases, with 20 bases spanning the gap. CDR3: CATSDFFSGLRGHEQFF. The DNA of the CDR3 is TGTGCCACCAGTGATTTCTTTTCAGGCCTCCGGGGGCATGAGCAGTTCTTC.

This clonotype appeared many times. The chain carries TRBV7-3 and TRBJ2-1; TRBD2 aligns across 10 bases. CDR3 length equals 15 residues. CDR1 and CDR2 (germline): SGHTA, FQGTGA. Trimming took 6 bases from V and 3 from J; bases not matched to a gene: 5. CDR3 loop: CASRLTSGVYNEQFF. The CDR3 DNA reads TGTGCCAGCAGACTAACTAGCGGGGTCTACAATGAGCAGTTCTTC. The complete variable domain, with remaining parts taken from reference TRBV7-3 and TRBJ2-1, reads GAGVSQTPSNKVTEKGKYVELRCDPISGHTALYWYRQSLGQGPEFLIYFQGTGAADDSGLPNDRFFAVRPEGSVSTLKIQRTERGDSAVYLCASRLTSGVYNEQFFGPGTRLTVL.

This clonotype was counted a single time. A far larger clone lies a single base away; this is likely a read error. The chain uses TRBV6-5 and TRBJ1-5, with a weak D call TRBD1 (6 bases). The CDR3 has 14 amino acids. Germline CDR1 is MNHEY and CDR2 is SVGAGI. CDR3 nucleotides: TGTGCCAGCAGTTACTCAGGGGGGAATCGGCCCCAGCATTTT. It yields the protein CASSYSGGNRPQHF.

Concerning this clonotype itself: It may be a read error: a sequence one base away is much more abundant. The chain recombines TRBV6-2 or TRBV6-3 with TRBJ1-2, with no clear D. The CDR3 spans 16 residues. CDR1 is MNHEY, CDR2 SVGEGT, per germline. This CDR3 reads CASSYSIWPNNYGHTF. In nucleotides, the CDR3 is TGTGCCAGCAGTTACTCGATTTGGCCGAATAACTATGGCCACACCTTC.